The 28 T cell receptor beta chains below all came from one sample that was sequenced in a study of shared T cell receptors in the human thymus. TCRdb keeps only in-frame clones here, not all; method: immunoSEQ multiplex PCR. Among roughly 550,000 clones listed, about 84% were seen once. This same sample was also taken into another study, of human thymus T cells.

What was sequenced was thymocytes. These receptors all stem from a boy less than two years old with a congenital heart defect.

The CDR3 DNA is TGTGCCATCAGTGTAGGGGGCCCGATAAATGAGCAGTTCTTC. Residues: CAISVGGPINEQFF. The chain carries TRBV10-3 and TRBJ2-1; 7 bases are shared with TRBD1. In germline, CDR1 is ENHRY, CDR2 SYGVKD. The CDR3 runs 14 residues. Trimming at V came to 4 bases and at J to 7 bases, leaving 7 bases not matched to a gene.

The chain recombines TRBV4-2 with TRBJ2-7, with no clear D. Germline CDR1 LGHNA, CDR2 YNFKEQ. Trimming stripped 0 bases from V and 2 bases from J, with 14 bases between. The CDR3 sequence is 16 residues long. CDR3 nucleotides: TGTGCCAGCAGCCAAGAACACCGGGTACGACCCTACGAGCAGTACTTC. This encodes CASSQEHRVRPYEQYF.

The CDR3 here is CASSQPSQETQYF. CDR3 DNA sequence: TGTGCCAGCAGCCAGCCTAGCCAAGAGACCCAGTACTTC. J is TRBJ2-5 and V is TRBV7-9; D uncertain. The CDR3 sequence is 13 residues long. Trimming took 5 bases from V and 1 from J, leaving 8 bases between them. The germline CDR1 and CDR2 sequences are SEHNR and FQNEAQ (reference sequence).

The chain joins TRBV2 to TRBJ1-4; 9 nucleotides align to TRBD1. The CDR3 has 16 residues. Germline V gene data show CDR1 as SNHLY and CDR2 as FYNNEI. V shed 7 bases and J 0 bases; nucleotides not matched to a gene: 6. The CDR3 coding sequence is TGTGCCAGCACCACAGGGGGCAAGTCAACTAATGAAAAACTGTTTTTT. Protein: CASTTGGKSTNEKLFF.

The chain carries TRBV9 and TRBJ2-5; a weak D match, TRBD2 (5 bases). The CDR3 has 13 residues. The V and J ends lost 2 bases and 4 bases respectively, with 9 bases between them. Germline assignment: CDR1 SGDLS and CDR2 YYNGEE. CDR3 nucleotides: TGTGCCAGCAGCGTGTGGGCGGGAGAGACCCAGTACTTC. Residues: CASSVWAGETQYF.

In this sample, this clone turned up a few times. The V and J genes are TRBV11-2 and TRBJ2-3; TRBD2 matches at 8 bases. The CDR3 is 17 residues long. The germline CDR1 and CDR2 sequences are SGHAT and FQNNGV. J gave up 1 base and V 0 bases, and 6 bases lay outside the gene matches. In nucleotides, the CDR3 is TGTGCCAGCAGCTTAGATGGGCGGCGGGAGGGCACAGATACGCAGTATTTT. It is translated as CASSLDGRREGTDTQYF.

This clone has more than one count but fewer than ten. The rearrangement uses TRBV19 and TRBJ2-1, with 8 bases lining up with TRBD1. The trim removed 5 bases at V and 14 bases at J, leaving 5 bases unmatched. The CDR3 loop spans 11 amino acids. Germline CDR1 reads LNHDA; CDR2 reads SQIVND (reference sequence). CDR3: CASSPGQGKFF. The CDR3 nucleotides read TGTGCCAGTAGTCCAGGACAGGGAAAGTTCTTC.

The chain has TRBV5-1 and TRBJ2-7, with D perhaps matching TRBD2 (7 bases). Germline CDR1 and CDR2: SGHRS and YFSETQ. V lost 4 bases and J 3 bases, leaving 14 bases between the germline ends. The CDR3 runs to 14 residues. In nucleotides, the CDR3 is TGCGCCAGCAGCAAGGGGGGGAGTTGCTACGAGCAGTACTTC. It specifies CASSKGGSCYEQYF.

This chain links TRBV5-1 with TRBJ1-1; TRBD1 matches 7 bases. Looked up from germline, CDR1 is SGHRS and CDR2 is YFSETQ. The junction had 10 bases not matched to a gene; V was cut back by 3 bases and J by 2 bases. The CDR3 is 16 amino acids. CDR3 in DNA: TGCGCCAGCAGCTCCGGAATGGGACAGATAAACACTGAAGCTTTCTTT. This codes for CASSSGMGQINTEAFF.

The J gene is TRBJ1-2, the V gene TRBV5-6, with 7 bases fitting TRBD1. Germline V gene lookup returns CDR1 SGHDT and CDR2 YYEEEE. This CDR3 contains 18 residues. With 1 base clipped from V and 0 bases from J, the junction kept 12 bases outside the gene matches. Here the CDR3 reads CASSLRRGRGAPNYGYTF. The DNA for the CDR3 is TGTGCCAGCAGCTTGAGGCGGGGCAGGGGGGCTCCTAACTATGGCTACACCTTC.

The table lists this clone with a count of one. This chain joins TRBV6-1 and TRBJ1-1; tentative D call: TRBD1 (5 bases). With 2 bases removed from V and 9 bases from J, the gap between germline ends came to 10 bases. This CDR3 is built from 12 residues. The germline V gene encodes CDR1 MNHNS and CDR2 SASEGT. The CDR3, as DNA: TGTGCCAGCAGTGAAAAAGGGGCCCAAGCTTTCTTT. Encoded protein: CASSEKGAQAFF.

This clone occurred once. J is TRBJ2-7 and V is TRBV28; D gene ambiguous. CDR3 size: 15 residues. Germline V gives CDR1 MDHEN, CDR2 SYDVKM. Deletions cut 3 bases from V and 3 bases from J, with 15 bases between. This chain's CDR3 is CASSLGLRPRYEQYF. For the CDR3, the DNA is TGTGCCAGCAGTTTGGGCCTCAGACCCCGCTACGAGCAGTACTTC.

The chain employs TRBV5-1 and TRBJ2-3; a weak D match, TRBD1 (5 bases). The CDR3 is 14 residues long. CDR1 and CDR2 (germline): SGHRS, YFSETQ. The V end was cut by 4 bases, the J end by 4 bases, with 13 bases between. The CDR3 coding sequence is TGCGCCAGCAGCCCCCAGGGTAGCCCAGATACGCAGTATTTT. Amino acid sequence: CASSPQGSPDTQYF.

Points on this clone: Different DNA sequences within this sample yield the same CDR3. The chain employs TRBV28 and TRBJ2-6, with D unresolved. The CDR3 extends over 14 amino acids. Germline CDR1 and CDR2: MDHEN and SYDVKM. V was clipped by 6 bases and J by 1 base, with 7 bases between them. In DNA, the CDR3 is TGTGCCAGCAGCTCGAGATCTGGGGCCAACGTCCTGACTTTC. It is translated as CASSSRSGANVLTF.

J is TRBJ2-7 and V is TRBV29-1; 7 nucleotides agree with TRBD2. The germline V gene encodes CDR1 SQVTM and CDR2 ANQGSEA. The V and J ends lost 4 bases and 0 bases, in that order; junction bases with no gene match: 6. The CDR3 is made up of 14 amino acids. CDR3 in DNA: TGCAGCGTTGTACTAGCGATAAACTCCTACGAGCAGTACTTC. This codes for CSVVLAINSYEQYF.

The rearrangement uses TRBV6-5 and TRBJ1-1; a weak D match, TRBD1 (6 bases). This CDR3 spans 15 amino acids. V gave up 2 bases and J gave up 4 bases, with 14 bases separating them. Germline V gives CDR1 MNHEY, CDR2 SVGAGI. The CDR3 DNA is TGTGCCAGCAGTTACGGGCCGGGACAACCCACTGAAGCTTTCTTT. It encodes CASSYGPGQPTEAFF.

J is TRBJ2-1 and V is TRBV29-1; 7 nucleotides match TRBD2. CDR3 length equals 14 residues. The V gene end was trimmed by 6 bases and the J gene end by 4 bases; junction bases not matched to a gene: 9. The germline V gene has CDR1 SQVTM and CDR2 ANQGSEA. CDR3 in amino acids: CSVSSSGAYNEQFF. CDR3 bases: TGCAGCGTCAGTTCTAGCGGAGCATACAATGAGCAGTTCTTC.

The chain recombines TRBV27 with TRBJ2-7; perhaps TRBD2 as D (5 bases). Looked up from germline, CDR1 is MNHEY and CDR2 is SMNVEV (reference sequence). The CDR3 totals 15 residues. V was pared by 6 bases and J by 7 bases, with 22 bases between. CDR3 nucleotide sequence: TGTGCCAGCAGCCCCCCTTTTAATGGGAGCAGGGAGCAGTACTTC. Its protein product is CASSPPFNGSREQYF.

A note on this clone: This sample includes further DNA sequences coding for the same CDR3. The rearrangement uses TRBV4-3 and TRBJ2-1; TRBD2 agrees at 14 bases. The CDR3 sequence is 15 residues long. CDR1 and CDR2 (germline): LGHNA, YSLEER. V was clipped by 4 bases and J by 6 bases; unmatched bases: 2. The DNA for the CDR3 is TGCGCCAGCAGCCCCGGACTAGCGGGAGGCAATGAGCAGTTCTTC. This gives the protein CASSPGLAGGNEQFF.

The chain is built from TRBV15 and TRBJ2-5; the match to TRBD2 covers 10 bases. Germline assignment: CDR1 LNHNV and CDR2 YYDKDF (reference sequence). V was clipped by 1 base and J by 5 bases; unmatched bases: 16. This CDR3 comprises 19 residues. CDR3 protein: CATSRVGATSGPSEETQYF. The CDR3 bases are TGTGCCACCAGCAGAGTTGGGGCGACTAGCGGGCCCTCGGAGGAGACCCAGTACTTC. Full variable domain (remainder filled in from reference TRBV15 and TRBJ2-5): DAMVIQNPRYQVTQFGKPVTLSCSQTLNHNVMYWYQQKSSQAPKLLFHYYDKDFNNEADTPDNFQSRRPNTSFCFLDIRSPGLGDTAMYLCATSRVGATSGPSEETQYFGPGTRLLVL.

This rearrangement joins TRBV6-5 to TRBJ2-7, with TRBD1 as a possible D gene (6 bases). There are 13 residues in the CDR3. Germline CDR1 and CDR2: MNHEY and SVGAGI. The V end lost 2 bases, the J end lost 1 base, and 6 bases lay between the germline ends. Written as DNA, the CDR3 is TGTGCCAGCAGTTACGGACAGTCCTACGAGCAGTACTTC. This encodes CASSYGQSYEQYF.

V and J are TRBV5-6 and TRBJ1-4, with TRBD1 identical over 9 bases. This CDR3 region has 15 residues. Germline V gene lookup returns CDR1 SGHDT and CDR2 YYEEEE. The V gene end was trimmed by 3 bases and the J gene end by 2 bases; junction bases not matched to a gene: 2. The CDR3 protein is CASSSGTGTNEKLFF. CDR3 DNA: TGTGCCAGCAGCTCGGGGACAGGGACTAATGAAAAACTGTTTTTT.

The genes are TRBV13 and TRBJ2-7; 11 nucleotides line up with TRBD1. The CDR3 loop spans 14 amino acids. The trim removed 8 bases at V and 7 bases at J, leaving 10 bases unmatched. From germline, CDR1 is PRHDT and CDR2 FYEKMQ (reference sequence). The CDR3 is CASGDRDRGKEQYF. Here the CDR3 DNA reads TGTGCCAGCGGTGACCGGGACAGGGGGAAGGAGCAGTACTTC.

This clone was picked up a small number of times. The V gene is TRBV19, the J gene TRBJ1-4; 8 nucleotides agree with TRBD1. V lost 6 bases and J lost 0; bases outside the gene matches: 15. Germline V gives CDR1 LNHDA, CDR2 SQIVND (reference sequence). The CDR3 sequence is 19 residues long. CDR3: CASSPDRERFRSTNEKLFF. CDR3 sequence (DNA): TGTGCCAGTAGCCCGGACAGGGAGAGGTTTCGGTCAACTAATGAAAAACTGTTTTTT.

The V and J genes are TRBV15 and TRBJ2-1, with D possibly TRBD2 on 5 matching bases. Germline CDR1 is LNHNV and CDR2 is YYDKDF (reference sequence). With 6 bases removed from V and 5 bases from J, the gap between germline ends came to 20 bases. The CDR3 is made up of 16 amino acids. CDR3 nucleotide sequence: TGTGCCACCAGGGAAGGTACGGGGTTGCCTCACAATGAGCAGTTCTTC. It codes for CATREGTGLPHNEQFF.

The chain employs TRBV7-9 and TRBJ2-7; no clear D. Germline values: CDR1 SEHNR, CDR2 FQNEAQ (reference sequence). This CDR3 comprises 13 residues. V lost 0 bases to trimming and J lost 2 bases, with 5 bases between them. This CDR3 is CASSLALPYEQYF. Here the CDR3 DNA reads TGTGCCAGCAGCTTAGCCCTTCCCTACGAGCAGTACTTC.

This rearrangement joins TRBV2 to TRBJ1-2; D remains ambiguous. The V gene lost 2 bases and the J gene lost 8 bases, with 18 bases spanning the gap. Germline-derived CDR1 and CDR2 are SNHLY and FYNNEI. CDR3 size: 15 residues. In DNA form, the CDR3 reads TGTGCCAGCAGTGAAAGTACGGAACAACCAGGAGGCTACACCTTC. Its protein is CASSESTEQPGGYTF.

The V and J genes are TRBV7-6 and TRBJ2-7, with TRBD2 identical over 9 bases. From germline, CDR1 is SGHVS and CDR2 FNYEAQ. There are 15 residues in the CDR3. The V gene end was trimmed by 1 base and the J gene end by 1 base; junction bases not matched to a gene: 2. The CDR3 DNA follows: TGTGCCAGCAGCTTAGGTAGCGGGAGATCCTACGAGCAGTACTTC. Translation: CASSLGSGRSYEQYF.